This entry concerns a single T cell receptor beta chain. Antigen specificity is unknown. The data were obtained in a study of graft-versus-host responses after intestinal transplantation. Study outcomes and limitations: The marrow of recipients harbored GvH clones, and ileum or blood showed some of them first.

CDR3 length: 16 amino acids. CDR1 and CDR2 from the germline V gene are MGHRA and YSYEKL. The ends lost 5 bases at V and 0 bases at J; junction bases unmatched: 7. The repertoire was sequenced with immunoSEQ multiplex PCR; TCRdb's copy has only in-frame clones and lacks some. Of 130,000 or so clones in the sample, just over 90% were seen once. Sequenced here: unstimulated CD4+ T cells sorted from spleen or lymph node cells, sampled before intestinal transplant. This clonotype originated in a human donor who received an intestinal transplant. The V gene is TRBV4-1, the J gene TRBJ2-1; 7 bases are shared with TRBD2. The CDR3 is CASSAGLVLSYNEQFF. Written as DNA, the CDR3 is TGCGCCAGCAGCGCAGGACTAGTCCTCTCCTACAATGAGCAGTTCTTC.